The 2 T cell receptor beta chains in this list originate from one sample, sequenced in a study of T cell responses to AZD1222 COVID-19 vaccine. The repertoire was sequenced with immunoSEQ multiplex PCR; TCRdb's copy has only in-frame clones and lacks some. The sample shows 85,000 or so clones, just over 90% of them seen only once. Sample: peripheral blood, taken 28 days after the second AZD1222 dose. The receptors originated from an adult who received the AZD1222 COVID-19 vaccine.

The V call is TRBV19, the J call TRBJ1-5; D possibly corresponds to TRBD1 (5 bases). Germline lookup yields CDR1 LNHDA and CDR2 SQIVND (reference sequence). The CDR3 spans 16 residues. V was clipped by 7 bases and J by 5 bases, with 21 bases between them. CDR3 bases: TGTGCCAGTATGGAGGTGGGGACCCTATCTTATCAGCCCCAGCATTTT. It codes for CASMEVGTLSYQPQHF.

The chain combines TRBV30 with TRBJ1-2; D is undetermined. The CDR3 extends over 13 amino acids. The germline V and J ends were trimmed by 0 bases and 4 bases, with 9 bases remaining between them. Germline CDR1 is GTSNPN and CDR2 is SVGIG (reference sequence). The CDR3 region is CAWSVGTAYGYTF. CDR3 nucleotides: TGTGCCTGGAGTGTGGGAACAGCCTATGGCTACACCTTC.